This is a list of T cell receptor beta chains from one sample in a study of T cells in Graves' hyperthyroidism and ophthalmopathy. TCRdb reprocessed the multiplex PCR reads via MiXCR and lists one record per CDR3 protein. Here the sample spans 490,000 or so distinct CDR3 sequences, approximately 48% being singletons. Sequencing was carried out using peripheral blood or thyroid tissue (not recorded which). All receptors derive from an adult woman with Graves' disease, either hyperthyroidism or ophthalmopathy (not recorded which). CDR3s include the opening cysteine and the closing phenylalanine or tryptophan. A D gene is named only where the DNA matches it firmly. Clone size is given for some rows only: seen once, a few or many times, or a class if the clone is expanded.

V: TRBV12-3/TRBV12-4
D: TRBD1
size: many
J: TRBJ1-1
CDR3: CASSPFTGVRSGTEAFF
DNA: TGTGCCAGCAGTCCCTTTACAGGGGTGAGGAGTGGGACTGAAGCTTTCTTT

V: TRBV7-9
D: .
size: many
J: TRBJ1-1
CDR3: CASSLSASTEAFF
DNA: TGTGCCAGCAGCTTAAGTGCGTCCACTGAAGCTTTCTTT

V: TRBV6-1
D: .
size: .
J: TRBJ2-7
CDR3: CASSERGDSSYEQYF
DNA: TGTGCCAGCAGTGAACGGGGTGATAGCTCCTACGAGCAGTACTTC

V: TRBV14
D: .
size: many
J: TRBJ1-2
CDR3: CASSPPGDYYGYTF
DNA: TGTGCCAGCAGCCCGCCGGGAGACTACTATGGCTACACCTTC

V: TRBV6-6
D: .
size: .
J: TRBJ2-7
CDR3: CASALGGLQYF
DNA: TGTGCCAGCGCCCTCGGGGGGCTGCAGTACTTC

V: TRBV7-9
D: .
size: .
J: TRBJ1-1
CDR3: CASSLAGSGTEAFF
DNA: TGTGCCAGCAGCTTAGCTGGGAGCGGTACTGAAGCTTTCTTT

V: TRBV9
D: .
size: many
J: TRBJ1-1
CDR3: CASSPRAWNTEAFF
DNA: TGTGCCAGCAGCCCCCGTGCGTGGAACACTGAAGCTTTCTTT

V: TRBV7-9
D: .
size: .
J: TRBJ1-4
CDR3: CASSDPPGSTNEKLFF
DNA: TGTGCCAGCAGCGACCCTCCGGGTTCAACTAATGAAAAACTGTTTTTT

V: TRBV7-9
D: .
size: once
J: TRBJ2-7
CDR3: CASSLRVSFEQYF
DNA: TGTGCCAGCAGCTTGCGAGTAAGTTTCGAGCAGTACTTC

V: TRBV10-3
D: .
size: .
J: TRBJ1-2
CDR3: CAISEYGDNGYTF
DNA: TGTGCCATCAGTGAGTACGGAGACAATGGCTACACCTTC

V: TRBV7-3
D: TRBD1
size: .
J: TRBJ2-7
CDR3: CASSPRDSPSYEQYF
DNA: TGTGCCAGCAGCCCACGGGACAGCCCTTCCTACGAGCAGTACTTC

V: TRBV25-1
D: .
size: many
J: TRBJ1-4
CDR3: CASSGGLHNEKLFF
DNA: TGTGCCAGCAGTGGGGGACTACATAATGAAAAACTGTTTTTT

V: TRBV9
D: .
size: many
J: TRBJ2-5
CDR3: CASSGEETQYF
DNA: TGTGCCAGCAGCGGGGAGGAGACCCAGTACTTC

V: TRBV10-3
D: .
size: .
J: TRBJ1-2
CDR3: CAISSNRDMGGYTF
DNA: TGTGCCATCAGTTCCAACAGGGATATGGGAGGCTACACCTTC

V: TRBV6-1
D: .
size: many
J: TRBJ1-4
CDR3: CASNKGNLREKLFF
DNA: TGTGCCAGCAACAAGGGTAATTTGCGGGAAAAACTGTTTTTT

V: TRBV4-2
D: .
size: once
J: TRBJ1-1
CDR3: CASSQGDGLNTEAFF
DNA: TGTGCCAGCAGCCAAGGGGACGGGCTGAACACTGAAGCTTTCTTT

V: TRBV19
D: .
size: .
J: TRBJ1-2
CDR3: CASSPPPGKANYGYTF
DNA: TGTGCCAGCAGCCCGCCCCCAGGAAAAGCTAACTATGGCTACACCTTC

V: TRBV15
D: .
size: few
J: TRBJ1-2
CDR3: CATSRGGGDYGYTF
DNA: TGTGCCACCAGCAGGGGGGGGGGAGACTATGGCTACACCTTC

V: TRBV19
D: .
size: .
J: TRBJ2-6
CDR3: CASSQGAAGANVLTF
DNA: TGTGCCAGTAGTCAGGGCGCGGCCGGGGCCAACGTCCTGACTTTC

V: TRBV5-1
D: .
size: many
J: TRBJ2-5
CDR3: CASSLGDFQETQYF
DNA: TGCGCCAGCAGCTTGGGGGACTTCCAAGAGACCCAGTACTTC

V: TRBV29-1
D: TRBD2
size: .
J: TRBJ2-7
CDR3: CSVPGTTYAYEQYF
DNA: TGCAGCGTCCCAGGGACTACCTACGCCTACGAGCAGTACTTC

V: TRBV29-1
D: TRBD1
size: many
J: TRBJ1-2
CDR3: CSDLDRNYGYTF
DNA: TGCAGCGACCTGGACAGGAACTATGGCTACACCTTC

V: TRBV2
D: .
size: .
J: TRBJ2-1
CDR3: CASSGGGSAYNEQFF
DNA: TGTGCCAGCAGTGGAGGAGGGAGTGCCTACAATGAGCAGTTCTTC

V: TRBV7-6
D: .
size: few
J: TRBJ2-7
CDR3: CASSWGGDIPYEQYF
DNA: TGTGCCAGCAGCTGGGGAGGGGACATTCCCTACGAGCAGTACTTC

V: TRBV20-1
D: .
size: .
J: TRBJ1-1
CDR3: CSAWDGRTEAFF
DNA: TGCAGTGCCTGGGACGGACGGACTGAAGCTTTCTTT

V: TRBV6-1
D: .
size: .
J: TRBJ2-7
CDR3: CASLGRLDEQYF
DNA: TGTGCCAGCTTAGGCAGATTGGACGAGCAGTACTTC

V: TRBV6-5
D: TRBD2
size: .
J: TRBJ2-7
CDR3: CASSYSGGTKYVQYF
DNA: TGTGCCAGCAGTTACTCGGGGGGGACTAAGTATGTGCAGTACTTC

V: TRBV7-2
D: .
size: .
J: TRBJ2-7
CDR3: CASSPQGQPTYEQYF
DNA: TGTGCCAGCAGCCCCCAGGGGCAGCCGACCTACGAGCAGTACTTC